A selection of T cell receptor beta chains follows, all from one sample in a study of T cell responses to AZD1222 COVID-19 vaccine. TCRdb's table, derived via immunoSEQ multiplex PCR, lists solely in-frame clones and lacks some. This table has around 100,000 clones, about 86% appearing once. Sequenced material: peripheral blood, taken on day 0 of AZD1222 vaccination. These receptor sequences come from an adult in good health. Each CDR3 is given without its conserved first and last residue. Each record gives: D gene, J gene, V gene, CDR3 protein. A D gene is named only where the DNA matches it firmly.

TRBD1,TRBJ1-2,TRBV7-8,ASSLSRTGSGYGYT
TRBD1,TRBJ1-1,TRBV11-2,ASSSDRVGPFNTEAF
NA,TRBJ2-3,TRBV2,ASSERVSGGTDTQY
NA,TRBJ1-4,TRBV30,AWGRDLNEKLF
NA,TRBJ1-1,TRBV5-1,ASSLSLNTEAF
NA,TRBJ1-2,TRBV5-4,ASSQQVTEIYGYT
NA,TRBJ2-7,TRBV7-8,ASSLPGSYEQY
TRBD2,TRBJ2-2,TRBV7-7,ASSPRGSGSGNTGELF
NA,TRBJ1-3,TRBV4-2,ASSQDPRSGNTIY
NA,TRBJ1-1,TRBV5-1,ASSLWQNTEAF
NA,TRBJ2-2,TRBV7-9,ASSLLSGELF
TRBD1,TRBJ1-3,TRBV29-1,SARTGSRNTIY
TRBD2,TRBJ2-3,TRBV10-3,AISGGGRGASTDTQY
TRBD1,TRBJ2-7,TRBV27,ASRDRGHEQY
TRBD2,TRBJ2-3,TRBV2,ASRERLAFSTDTQY
NA,TRBJ1-5,TRBV30,AWSRGTSNQPQH
NA,TRBJ1-1,TRBV19,ASSIMAPAEAF
NA,TRBJ2-7,TRBV6-4,ASSEYDGYEQY
NA,TRBJ1-5,TRBV30,AWSVGRTQPQH
TRBD1,TRBJ1-1,TRBV29-1,SVGTGIAEAF
NA,TRBJ1-1,TRBV6-6,ASLVGGGNTEAF
NA,TRBJ2-1,TRBV7-2,ASSLGAFNEQF
TRBD1,TRBJ1-2,TRBV19,ASSGSARGNYGYT
TRBD1,TRBJ2-1,TRBV5-1,ASSWGQNANEQF
TRBD1,TRBJ1-4,TRBV3-1/TRBV3-2,ASSRQPGQGEEKLF
TRBD2,TRBJ2-1,TRBV6-2/TRBV6-3,ASSGTSDNEQF
NA,TRBJ1-6,TRBV4-3,ASSQDRRGYVTLH
TRBD2,TRBJ2-1,TRBV7-2,ASSLRLAGWVF
NA,TRBJ2-1,TRBV9,ASSVAWSSYNEQF
NA,TRBJ1-2,TRBV5-1,ASSTLHGGYT
NA,TRBJ2-3,TRBV5-4,ASRFKQESTDTQY
TRBD1,TRBJ1-4,TRBV5-1,ASSPYRQGTNEKLF
NA,TRBJ2-7,TRBV6-5,ASRNLQFGGYEQY
TRBD2,TRBJ2-1,TRBV11-2,ASSLGTSGRPYNEQF
NA,TRBJ2-1,TRBV5-4,ASSHEPGQGAYNEQF
TRBD1,TRBJ2-1,TRBV5-1,ASSFDRVNEQF
TRBD1,TRBJ2-7,TRBV19,ASSPGQRVYEQY
NA,TRBJ1-5,TRBV15,ATSPNLLTPDQPQH
NA,TRBJ1-2,TRBV4-1,ASSHTEFYGYT
NA,TRBJ2-7,TRBV5-1,ASSFGTNSYEQY
TRBD2,TRBJ2-2,TRBV7-7,ASSLGGTSLGNTGELF
NA,TRBJ2-7,TRBV9,ASSVEGSYEQY
NA,TRBJ1-1,TRBV5-6,ASSLPGVIEAF
TRBD2,TRBJ2-7,TRBV6-5,ASSYSSGTSPSEQY
NA,TRBJ1-1,TRBV27,ASSLSTPRKAYANTEAF
NA,TRBJ2-3,TRBV5-6,ASSFGLDRTDTQY
NA,TRBJ1-5,TRBV20-1,HLEGSQPQH
NA,TRBJ2-7,TRBV7-9,ASTPGETYEQY
NA,TRBJ2-2,TRBV2,ASSVESGPRGDTGELF
NA,TRBJ2-1,TRBV7-3,ASSPDLRGVNEQF
NA,TRBJ2-1,TRBV5-4,ASPSKGPILNEQF
NA,TRBJ1-4,TRBV5-5,ASSLINSPNEKLF
NA,TRBJ2-5,TRBV5-5,ASSLVETQY
NA,TRBJ2-7,TRBV6-2/TRBV6-3,ASSYSTYEQY